This T cell receptor (beta chain) derives from a study of graft-versus-host responses after intestinal transplantation. The overall study: Induction using anti-thymocyte globulin, followed by tacrolimus and steroids for about three years, was given to all recipients. General study findings and limits: Recipient marrow showed GvH clones, some seen first in ileum or blood. Among circulating GvH clones, peak levels were associated with early post-transplant declines in HvG clones.

In the case of this clone: The antigen remains undetermined.

TCRdb's copy holds only in-frame clones and misses some; the assay was immunoSEQ multiplex PCR. The data hold more than 95,000 clones, with 87% observed a single time. V was shortened by 1 base and J by 7 bases, with 22 bases between the two germline ends. Germline values: CDR1 SGHNT, CDR2 YYREEE (reference sequence). This CDR3 comprises 17 residues. The sample consisted of unstimulated CD4+ T cells sorted from spleen or lymph node cells, taken before intestinal transplant. The sequence derives from a human donor who received an intestinal transplant. This chain connects TRBV5-4 to TRBJ2-3; tentatively, D is TRBD1 (5 bases). The CDR3 bases are TGTGCCAGCAGCTTGTGGGCAGGGCGAACGAGATGGAATACGCAGTATTTT. It translates to CASSLWAGRTRWNTQYF.